The present T cell receptor beta chain was sequenced within a study of T cell repertoires in cytomegalovirus infection. Study overall: In public TCR beta signatures, there were indications of both CMV infection and matching HLA type. Study-level results: HLA-C-restricted CMV clonotypes gave the most frequent clonotype in two of eight donors.

The CDR3 runs to 17 residues. J gave up 4 bases and V 9 bases, and 14 bases lay outside the gene matches. In germline, CDR1 is LNHDA, CDR2 SQIVND (reference sequence). TCRdb passed the reads through MiXCR, listing each CDR3 protein once. The sample has some 480,000 distinct CDR3 sequences; 33% are singletons. In its sample, this clonotype was seen a few times. Antigen unknown. The TCR originated in a human donor in good health (CMV status not recorded). Some clones in this sample may be carry-over from other donors' samples. The material sequenced was cultured PBMCs, taken from culture after CMV antigen stimulation. The V gene is TRBV19, the J gene TRBJ2-1, with 11 bases identical to TRBD2. DNA for the CDR3: TGTGCCAGACTGGCTAGCGGGAGGCTTAAACCGTACAATGAGCAGTTCTTC. Its protein is CARLASGRLKPYNEQFF.